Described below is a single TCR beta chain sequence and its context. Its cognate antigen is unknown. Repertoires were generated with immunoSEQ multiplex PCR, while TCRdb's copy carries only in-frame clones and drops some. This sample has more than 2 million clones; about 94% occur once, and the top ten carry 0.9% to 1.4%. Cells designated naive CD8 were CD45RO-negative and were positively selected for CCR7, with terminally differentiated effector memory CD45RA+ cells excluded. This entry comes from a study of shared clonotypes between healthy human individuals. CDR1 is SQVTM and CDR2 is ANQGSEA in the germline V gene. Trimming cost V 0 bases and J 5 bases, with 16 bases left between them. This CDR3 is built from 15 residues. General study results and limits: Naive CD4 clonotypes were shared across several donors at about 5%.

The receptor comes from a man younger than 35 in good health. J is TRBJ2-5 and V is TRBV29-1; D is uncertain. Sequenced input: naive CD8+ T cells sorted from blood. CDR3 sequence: CSVEDPNQRLETQYF. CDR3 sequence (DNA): TGCAGCGTTGAAGATCCTAACCAGCGTTTGGAGACCCAGTACTTC. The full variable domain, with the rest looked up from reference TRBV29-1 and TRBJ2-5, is SAVISQKPSRDICQRGTSLTIQCQVDSQVTMMFWYRQQPGQSLTLIATANQGSEATYESGFVIDKFPISRPNLTFSTLTVSNMSPEDSSIYLCSVEDPNQRLETQYFGPGTRLLVL.